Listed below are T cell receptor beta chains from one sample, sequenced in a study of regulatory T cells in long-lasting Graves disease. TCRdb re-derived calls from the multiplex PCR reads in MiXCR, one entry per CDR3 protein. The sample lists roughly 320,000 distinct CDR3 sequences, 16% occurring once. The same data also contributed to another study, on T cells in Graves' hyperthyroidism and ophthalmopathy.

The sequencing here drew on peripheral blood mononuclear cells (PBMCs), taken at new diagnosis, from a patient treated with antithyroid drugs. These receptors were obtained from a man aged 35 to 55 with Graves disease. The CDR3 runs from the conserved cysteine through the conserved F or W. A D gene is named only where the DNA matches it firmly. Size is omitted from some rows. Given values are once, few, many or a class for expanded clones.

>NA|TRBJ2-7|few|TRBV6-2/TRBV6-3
CASSYSMEGQYF
TGTGCCAGCAGTTACTCGATGGAAGGACAGTACTTC
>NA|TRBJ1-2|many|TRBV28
CASSSGGGNYGYTF
TGTGCCAGCAGTTCCGGCGGGGGGAATTATGGCTACACCTTC
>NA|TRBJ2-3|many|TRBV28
CASSLIGGASTDTQYF
TGTGCCAGCAGTTTAATCGGCGGGGCGAGCACAGATACGCAGTATTTT
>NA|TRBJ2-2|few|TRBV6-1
CASSSGGTNTGELFF
TGTGCCAGCAGCTCCGGGGGTACGAACACCGGGGAGCTGTTTTTT
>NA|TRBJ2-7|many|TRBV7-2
CASSFQRDLGEQYF
TGTGCCAGCAGCTTCCAACGGGATCTAGGCGAGCAGTACTTC
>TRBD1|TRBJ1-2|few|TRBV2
CASSRLRDRVDYGYTF
TGTGCCAGCAGTCGGCTCCGGGACAGGGTCGACTATGGCTACACCTTC
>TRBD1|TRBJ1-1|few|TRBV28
CASRDRAKPFF
TGTGCCAGCAGAGACAGGGCTAAGCCTTTCTTT
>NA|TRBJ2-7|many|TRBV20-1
CSGDMGPYEQYF
TGCAGCGGAGACATGGGGCCCTACGAGCAGTACTTC
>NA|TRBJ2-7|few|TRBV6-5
CASSYQGKQYF
TGTGCCAGCAGTTACCAGGGCAAGCAGTACTTC
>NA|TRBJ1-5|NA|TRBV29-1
CSVVFDSNQPQHF
TGCAGCGTTGTTTTTGATAGCAATCAGCCCCAGCATTTT